The 15 T cell receptor beta chains below were found in one sample sequenced in a study of blood T cells in healthy people across ages. For the second PCR, which ran for 7 to 11 cycles, a sample-barcoded 5' primer and a J-beta primer mix were used. TCRdb reprocessed the 5' RACE reads with MiXCR, giving one entry per CDR3 protein. Of about 1.8 million distinct CDR3 sequences in the sample, roughly 50% were seen once. Sequencing input: blood. These receptors were obtained from a woman in her thirties or forties in good health.

This rearrangement joins TRBV18 to TRBJ2-7; a possible D gene is TRBD2 (6 bases). Per the germline V gene, CDR1 is KGHSH and CDR2 is LQKENI. With 6 bases removed from V and 7 bases from J, the gap between germline ends came to 19 bases. The CDR3 has 14 amino acids. In DNA, the CDR3 is TGTGCCAGCTCCGCCCCACCCCGGGGGAATGAGCAGTACTTC. This encodes CASSAPPRGNEQYF.

The chain links TRBV20-1 to TRBJ2-7; 8 bases fit TRBD2. This CDR3 has 14 amino acids. The trim removed 3 bases at V and 2 bases at J, leaving 6 bases unmatched. In germline, CDR1 is DFQATT, CDR2 SNEGSKA (reference sequence). The CDR3 reads CSASPAGGAYEQYF. CDR3 DNA: TGCAGTGCTAGCCCCGCCGGGGGGGCCTACGAGCAGTACTTC.

The chain has TRBV7-9 and TRBJ2-4; no reliable D call. The DNA end lines up better with TRBJ2-7; the J call may be wrong. Germline V CDR1 and CDR2: SEHNR, FQNEAQ (reference sequence). The CDR3 is made up of 13 amino acids. In nucleotides, the CDR3 is TGTGCCAGCAGCCATCCAGAGTTCTACGAGCAGTACTTC. Translated: CASSHPEFYEQYF.

The V and J genes are TRBV2 and TRBJ2-3; no reliable D call. The germline V gene encodes CDR1 SNHLY and CDR2 FYNNEI. CDR3 length equals 15 residues. Trimming stripped 5 bases from V and 10 bases from J, with 22 bases between. CDR3 sequence: CASSFDALTVPAQYF. CDR3 DNA: TGTGCCAGCAGTTTCGACGCCTTGACTGTTCCCGCGCAGTATTTT.

V is TRBV29-1 and J is TRBJ1-4; 7 bases line up with TRBD1. Germline assignment: CDR1 SQVTM and CDR2 ANQGSEA. CDR3 length: 13 residues. V lost 5 bases, J lost 3 bases, and 3 bases stayed unmatched. In nucleotides, the CDR3 is TGCAGCGTTCAGACAGGGCCTAATGAAAAACTGTTTTTT. It encodes CSVQTGPNEKLFF.

This clonotype was found a few times. The J gene is TRBJ2-2, the V gene TRBV7-2, with a weak D call TRBD1 (5 bases). The germline V gene has CDR1 SGHTA and CDR2 FQGNSA. Trimming took off 0 bases at V and 6 bases at J, with 11 bases between the two ends. The CDR3 extends over 15 amino acids. CDR3 region: CASSLAAQGSGELFF. CDR3 DNA: TGTGCCAGCAGCTTAGCTGCTCAGGGCTCCGGGGAGCTGTTTTTT.

This clonotype has a handful of counts. This rearrangement joins TRBV4-2 to TRBJ2-7; D is perhaps TRBD1 or TRBD2 (5 bases each). The CDR3 contains 14 residues. Per germline, CDR1 LGHNA and CDR2 YNFKEQ. V was pared by 0 bases and J by 7 bases, with 13 bases between. CDR3 in amino acids: CASSQDFLGREQYF. The CDR3 DNA follows: TGTGCCAGCAGCCAAGATTTCCTGGGACGTGAGCAGTACTTC.

The chain's CDR3 is CASSPPGSRGHNEQFF. CDR3 nucleotides: TGTGCCAGCAGCCCACCGGGATCCCGGGGCCACAATGAGCAGTTCTTC. V is TRBV7-2 and J is TRBJ2-1; D could derive from TRBD1 or TRBD2 (5 bases each). Germline CDR1 is SGHTA and CDR2 is FQGNSA. The CDR3 is made up of 16 amino acids. Trimming removed 5 bases at V and 5 bases at J, with 19 bases between.

The chain employs TRBV20-1 and TRBJ1-4, with a possible D match to TRBD1 (6 bases). CDR3 length equals 15 residues. The V gene's germline CDR1 is DFQATT and CDR2 SNEGSKA (reference sequence). V gave up 5 bases and J gave up 8 bases, with 21 bases separating them. Here the CDR3 DNA reads TGCAGTGCTTTACAAACAGGGCCTTTGGTGGAAAAACTGTTTTTT. Encoded protein: CSALQTGPLVEKLFF.

This clonotype was picked up a small number of times. The chain has TRBV5-1 and TRBJ2-1, with unresolved D. The CDR3 is 13 amino acids. Trimming removed 5 bases from V and 7 bases from J, with 13 bases in between. Looked up from germline, CDR1 is SGHRS and CDR2 is YFSETQ. The CDR3 DNA is TGCGCCAGCAGGGTGATTATTGGAAATGAGCAGTTCTTC. As protein: CASRVIIGNEQFF.

This clonotype was found a few times. This chain connects TRBV19 to TRBJ1-5, with unresolved D. CDR1 is LNHDA, CDR2 SQIVND, per germline (reference sequence). The V and J ends lost 8 bases and 6 bases respectively, with 14 bases between them. There are 13 residues in the CDR3. CDR3 DNA sequence: TGTGCCAGTGGACTGGACTTAGCTCAGCCCCAGCATTTT. This encodes CASGLDLAQPQHF.

A remark on this clonotype: The junction departs from the called germline gene at one end, perhaps through a read error. This chain links TRBV7-8 with TRBJ1-6, with D possibly TRBD1 on 5 matching bases. Per the germline V gene, CDR1 is SGHVS and CDR2 is FQNEAQ. The CDR3 runs 17 residues. The CDR3 region is CASRFGGQGAYNSPLHF. The CDR3 region has the DNA TGTGCCAGCCGCTTCGGCGGGCAGGGTGCCTATAATTCACCCCTCCACTTT. Drawing the rest from reference TRBV7-8 and TRBJ1-6, the complete variable domain is GAGVSQSPRYKVAKRGQDVALRCDPISGHVSLFWYQQALGQGPEFLTYFQNEAQLDKSGLPSDRFFAERPEGSVSTLKIQRTQQEDSAVYLCASRFGGQGAYNSPLHFGNGTRLTVT.

CDR3 sequence reads: CASTHPKTDTQYF. CDR3 bases: TGTGCCAGCACCCACCCGAAAACAGATACGCAGTATTTT. The chain joins TRBV3-1 to TRBJ2-3, with unresolved D. The length of the CDR3 is 13 residues. CDR1 and CDR2 from the germline V gene are LGHDT and YNNKEL (reference sequence). Trimming took 7 bases from V and 3 from J, leaving 11 bases between them.

V gene TRBV6-1 combines with J gene TRBJ2-1; D possibly corresponds to TRBD2 (6 bases). The CDR3 loop spans 15 amino acids. Germline V CDR1 and CDR2: MNHNS, SASEGT. V lost 1 base to trimming and J lost 7 bases, with 14 bases between them. The CDR3, as DNA: TGTGCCAGCAGTGAAGTCGGGGGATTTGAAAATGAGCAGTTCTTC. Translation: CASSEVGGFENEQFF.

The chain joins TRBV20-1 to TRBJ2-1, with TRBD2 matching 9 bases. The junction had 10 bases not matched to a gene; V was cut back by 3 bases and J by 7 bases. The germline gives CDR1 DFQATT, CDR2 SNEGSKA (reference sequence). The length of the CDR3 is 15 residues. CDR3 DNA sequence: TGCAGTGCTAGTAGGGTAGCGGGGGTAGGGAATGAGCAGTTCTTC. This encodes CSASRVAGVGNEQFF.